Listed here are 31 T cell receptor beta chains from one sample, sequenced in a study of human T cells and chemical hapten exposure. Time point denoted: patch test 3, about 24 weeks after DPC sensitization. The treatment was: therapeutic diphenylcyclopropenone sensitization with weekly scalp DPC. One entry per CDR3 protein results from TCRdb running MiXCR on the RACE reads. Of about 190,000 distinct CDR3 sequences listed, 20% to 25% are singletons. The specimen comprised whole blood, sampled in connection with sensitization to the hapten diphenylcyclopropenone (DPC). The receptor set was obtained from a woman aged 35 to 49 with alopecia areata. Some clones in this sample may be carry-over from other donors' samples.

This rearrangement joins TRBV11-3 to TRBJ2-2, with 9 bases that match TRBD2. Germline lookup yields CDR1 SGHNT and CDR2 YENEEA. With V trimmed by 3 bases and J by 1 base, 3 bases remained unmatched. This CDR3 spans 16 amino acids. The CDR3 region is CASSLYSGRNTGELFF. DNA for the CDR3: TGTGCCAGCAGCTTGTATAGCGGGAGGAACACCGGGGAGCTGTTTTTT.

This clonotype was seen only a few times. The chain recombines TRBV28 with TRBJ2-1; unclear D gene. The CDR3 runs to 11 residues. Between the trimmed V and J ends, which lost 3 bases and 10 bases, there was a span of 7 bases. Germline V gives CDR1 MDHEN, CDR2 SYDVKM. CDR3 sequence: CASSLKSEQFF. The CDR3 DNA reads TGTGCCAGCAGTTTGAAGAGCGAGCAGTTCTTC.

The rearrangement uses TRBV5-6 and TRBJ1-1; 8 bases are shared with TRBD1. Germline loops: CDR1 SGHDT, CDR2 YYEEEE. Unmatched junction bases numbered 7, after V lost 4 bases and J lost 11 bases. The CDR3 length is 12 residues. The CDR3 here is CASSRDRLGAFF. The CDR3 nucleotides are TGTGCCAGCAGCCGGGACAGGTTGGGGGCTTTCTTT. The full variable domain, with the rest looked up from reference TRBV5-6 and TRBJ1-1, is DAGVTQSPTHLIKTRGQQVTLRCSPKSGHDTVSWYQQALGQGPQFIFQYYEEEERQRGNFPDRFSGHQFPNYSSELNVNALLLGDSALYLCASSRDRLGAFFGQGTRLTVV.

This clonotype occurred once. The V call is TRBV27, the J call TRBJ1-2, with 8 bases that match TRBD1. V was pared by 3 bases and J by 6 bases, with 6 bases of the junction left unmatched. CDR1 is MNHEY and CDR2 is SMNVEV in the germline V gene (reference sequence). The CDR3 length is 14 residues. The CDR3 is CASSLGTGGNGYTF. As DNA, the CDR3 is TGTGCCAGCAGTTTGGGTACAGGGGGAAATGGCTACACCTTC.

This clonotype has a handful of counts. The chain employs TRBV24-1 and TRBJ2-7; perhaps D is TRBD1 or TRBD2 (5 bases each). The CDR3 spans 16 residues. Germline V gives CDR1 KGHDR, CDR2 SFDVKD. Trimming shortened V by 2 bases and J by 3 bases, and 16 bases separated the two germline ends. CDR3 in amino acids: CATSDSRDPGRYEQYF. CDR3 in DNA: TGTGCCACCAGTGATTCCCGGGACCCGGGGCGCTACGAGCAGTACTTC.

This clonotype has only a few counts. The chain is built from TRBV20-1 and TRBJ1-6, with D perhaps TRBD1 (6 bases). This CDR3 spans 16 amino acids. Germline V gene sequence: CDR1 DFQATT, CDR2 SNEGSKA (reference sequence). The ends were cut back, 3 bases at V and 4 bases at J, with 16 bases in the middle. CDR3 bases: TGCAGTGCTAGGTCACCGGGACATCATTATAATTCACCCCTCCACTTT. This codes for CSARSPGHHYNSPLHF.

The chain employs TRBV10-3 and TRBJ2-2; 11 positions match TRBD2. Trimming removed 10 bases from V and 4 bases from J; junction bases left unmatched: 8. Germline CDR1 reads ENHRY; CDR2 reads SYGVKD. The CDR3 is 15 residues long. CDR3 nucleotides: TGTGCCACCTTAGCGGGAGGGGGTGGCACCGGGGAGCTGTTTTTT. This codes for CATLAGGGGTGELFF.

This rearrangement joins TRBV20-1 to TRBJ2-5; D perhaps matches TRBD2 (6 bases). CDR3 length: 14 amino acids. The V and J ends lost 3 bases and 4 bases respectively, with 15 bases between them. Germline V gene sequence: CDR1 DFQATT, CDR2 SNEGSKA (reference sequence). The CDR3 is CSASDGGPLETQYF. DNA for the CDR3: TGCAGTGCTAGTGATGGAGGGCCGCTAGAGACCCAGTACTTC.

The chain combines TRBV6-2 or TRBV6-3 with TRBJ1-1, with D tentatively TRBD1 (6 bases). CDR1 and CDR2 (germline): MNHEY, SVGEGT. The V and J ends lost 6 bases and 5 bases respectively, with 25 bases between them. The CDR3 runs to 17 residues. CDR3 region: CASRPLLGQSLRTEAFF. CDR3 nucleotides: TGTGCCAGCAGACCGCTCCTTGGACAGTCCCTAAGAACTGAAGCTTTCTTT.

This clonotype has at least ten counts. This chain uses TRBV20-1 with TRBJ1-5; D gene unclear. The CDR3 is 12 residues long. V was cut by 2 bases and J by 1 base, with 3 bases left in between. Germline V gene sequence: CDR1 DFQATT, CDR2 SNEGSKA (reference sequence). CDR3 amino acids: CSARNSNQPQHF. In DNA form, the CDR3 reads TGCAGTGCTAGAAACAGCAATCAGCCCCAGCATTTT.

The CDR3 sequence is CSVAGGGEQFF. Here the CDR3 DNA reads TGCAGCGTTGCCGGCGGGGGTGAGCAGTTCTTC. This chain connects TRBV29-1 to TRBJ2-1, with 7 nucleotides matching TRBD2. There are 11 residues in the CDR3. Per germline, CDR1 SQVTM and CDR2 ANQGSEA. V lost 4 bases, J lost 9 bases, and 3 bases stayed unmatched.

The V call is TRBV5-5, the J call TRBJ1-2, with 7 bases aligning to TRBD1. V gave up 3 bases and J gave up 4 bases; unmatched junction bases: 6. The CDR3 is made up of 14 amino acids. The V gene's germline CDR1 is SGHKS and CDR2 YYEKEE (reference sequence). The CDR3 region is CASSSGQELYGYTF. As DNA, the CDR3 is TGTGCCAGCAGCTCAGGACAGGAACTCTATGGCTACACCTTC.

Only a few counts were recorded for this clonotype. The chain carries TRBV7-2 and TRBJ1-6; D gene unclear. V dropped 6 bases and J dropped 3 bases, with 9 bases sitting between them. The CDR3 contains 14 residues. The germline V gene encodes CDR1 SGHTA and CDR2 FQGNSA. CDR3 DNA: TGTGCCAGCAGGACGGACGGCTATAATTCACCCCTCCACTTT. It is translated as CASRTDGYNSPLHF.

This rearrangement joins TRBV13 to TRBJ2-7; TRBD2 aligns across 11 bases. The germline gives CDR1 PRHDT, CDR2 FYEKMQ (reference sequence). Trimming took 1 base from V and 5 from J; bases not matched to a gene: 4. This CDR3 region has 15 residues. The DNA of the CDR3 is TGTGCCAGCAGCTTAGCACTAGCGGGAGAAGACGAGCAGTACTTC. Its protein product is CASSLALAGEDEQYF.

The chain recombines TRBV7-2 with TRBJ2-3; TRBD1 agrees at 8 bases. Germline assignment: CDR1 SGHTA and CDR2 FQGNSA. The CDR3 runs to 17 residues. Trimming took 5 bases from V and 4 from J; bases not matched to a gene: 14. The CDR3 sequence: CASSQRTGRVVPDTQYF. The CDR3 nucleotides read TGTGCCAGCAGCCAGAGGACAGGGCGGGTTGTCCCAGATACGCAGTATTTT.

This chain joins TRBV7-2 and TRBJ2-3, with TRBD2 matching over 8 bases. With 3 bases clipped from V and 4 bases from J, the junction kept 6 bases outside the gene matches. The V gene's germline CDR1 is SGHTA and CDR2 FQGNSA. This CDR3 comprises 15 residues. The CDR3 loop reads CASSFSSLAADTQYF. CDR3 coding DNA: TGTGCCAGCAGCTTTTCGTCACTAGCGGCAGATACGCAGTATTTT.

This clonotype was counted at least ten times. This chain joins TRBV24-1 and TRBJ2-7, with 8 nucleotides matching TRBD2. The CDR3 runs 15 residues. After removal of 3 bases from V and 6 bases from J, the junction contained 9 bases not matched to a gene. The germline gives CDR1 KGHDR, CDR2 SFDVKD. The CDR3 DNA follows: TGTGCCACCAGTGATGCCTCCGCGGGAGGTGGCGAGCAGTACTTC. Protein: CATSDASAGGGEQYF.

The rearrangement uses TRBV28 and TRBJ1-1; 8 positions agree with TRBD1. Trimming at V came to 2 bases and at J to 11 bases, leaving 7 bases not matched to a gene. This CDR3 region has 13 residues. Germline assignment: CDR1 MDHEN and CDR2 SYDVKM. Here the CDR3 DNA reads TGTGCCAGCAGTTTAGATGACAGGGGTCGGGCTTTCTTT. Translation: CASSLDDRGRAFF.

This clonotype was detected many times. The rearrangement uses TRBV6-6 and TRBJ2-3; D may be TRBD2 (6 bases). Germline V gene lookup returns CDR1 MNHNY and CDR2 SVGAGI (reference sequence). The CDR3 is made up of 14 amino acids. Trimming removed 5 bases at V and 1 base at J, with 10 bases between. CDR3 nucleotides: TGTGCCAGCAGTGCCGGGACTGGCACAGATACGCAGTATTTT. It specifies CASSAGTGTDTQYF.

The V and J genes are TRBV4-2 and TRBJ2-6; 7 bases map to TRBD1. This CDR3 comprises 15 residues. Germline lookup yields CDR1 LGHNA and CDR2 YNFKEQ. V gave up 4 bases and J gave up 4 bases; unmatched junction bases: 4. For the CDR3, the DNA is TGTGCCAGCAGCCGAGGGGGCGACGGGGCCAACGTCCTGACTTTC. It is translated as CASSRGGDGANVLTF.

The sample holds one count of this clonotype. V gene TRBV12-3 or TRBV12-4 combines with J gene TRBJ1-1; no definite D call. Trimming stripped 6 bases from V and 2 bases from J, with 13 bases between. The CDR3 runs 14 residues. CDR3 in DNA: TGTGCCAGCAGCCAAAGCGGCAGAAACACTGAAGCTTTCTTT. Its protein product is CASSQSGRNTEAFF.

This chain connects TRBV5-1 to TRBJ2-5, with a possible D match to TRBD2 (6 bases). Germline CDR1 is SGHRS and CDR2 is YFSETQ. The CDR3 is 12 amino acids. The V end was cut by 6 bases, the J end by 1 base, with 7 bases between. In DNA form, the CDR3 reads TGCGCCAGCACTAGCGCCCAAGAGACCCAGTACTTC. It yields the protein CASTSAQETQYF.

The J gene is TRBJ2-2, the V gene TRBV6-6, with D unclear. The CDR3 consists of 14 residues. Trimming took 6 bases from V and 0 from J, leaving 8 bases between them. Germline V gene sequence: CDR1 MNHNY, CDR2 SVGAGI (reference sequence). The CDR3 DNA sequence: TGTGCCAGCAGACGTCAGCCGAACACCGGGGAGCTGTTTTTT. Its translation is CASRRQPNTGELFF.

This clonotype was counted a few times. The chain carries TRBV7-2 and TRBJ2-6, with D perhaps TRBD2 (5 bases). V was shortened by 6 bases and J by 0 bases, with 9 bases between the two germline ends. From germline, CDR1 is SGHTA and CDR2 FQGNSA. The CDR3 has 15 amino acids. Here the CDR3 reads CASSSGYSGANVLTF. For the CDR3, the DNA is TGTGCCAGCAGTTCGGGGTACTCTGGGGCCAACGTCCTGACTTTC. Together with reference TRBV7-2 and TRBJ2-6, the CDR3 gives the full variable domain: GAGVSQSPSNKVTEKGKDVELRCDPISGHTALYWYRQSLGQGLEFLIYFQGNSAPDKSGLPSDRFSAERTGGSVSTLTIQRTQQEDSAVYLCASSSGYSGANVLTFGAGSRLTVL.

The chain has TRBV20-1 and TRBJ1-6; D not resolved. The germline V gene has CDR1 DFQATT and CDR2 SNEGSKA (reference sequence). This CDR3 spans 15 amino acids. V lost 0 bases and J 5 bases, leaving 11 bases between the germline ends. The CDR3 spells CSARERAVNNSPLHF. CDR3 sequence (DNA): TGCAGTGCTAGAGAGAGGGCAGTTAATAATTCACCCCTCCACTTT.

The rearrangement uses TRBV5-1 and TRBJ2-7; D assignment may be TRBD1 or TRBD2 (5 bases each). Trimming stripped 0 bases from V and 5 bases from J, with 12 bases between. CDR1 is SGHRS, CDR2 YFSETQ, per germline. This CDR3 is 14 amino acids long. For the CDR3, the DNA is TGCGCCAGCAGCTTGGAAGTACGGGGCCACGAGCAGTACTTC. It encodes CASSLEVRGHEQYF.

This clonotype was seen only a few times. The chain uses TRBV29-1 and TRBJ2-2; the D call may be TRBD1 or TRBD2 (6 bases each). The CDR3 is 13 amino acids. Germline CDR1 is SQVTM and CDR2 is ANQGSEA. V gave up 2 bases and J gave up 6 bases, with 10 bases separating them. CDR3 nucleotide sequence: TGCAGCGTTGAAAAGGGGGGAGCCGGGGAGCTGTTTTTT. Its translation is CSVEKGGAGELFF.

This rearrangement joins TRBV7-2 to TRBJ2-3, with 7 bases matching TRBD2. Germline-derived CDR1 and CDR2 are SGHTA and FQGNSA. V lost 2 bases to trimming and J lost 3 bases; unmatched junction nucleotides: 5. The CDR3 is 15 amino acids. The CDR3 sequence is CASSLPSGTTDTQYF. For the CDR3, the DNA is TGTGCCAGCAGCTTACCTAGCGGAACGACAGATACGCAGTATTTT.

The CDR3: CASSSGQVGVGAYGYTF. The CDR3 region has the DNA TGTGCCAGCTCATCGGGACAGGTGGGCGTCGGGGCCTATGGCTACACCTTC. This chain connects TRBV18 to TRBJ1-2; the match to TRBD1 covers 8 bases. Germline assignment: CDR1 KGHSH and CDR2 LQKENI. The V gene end was trimmed by 5 bases and the J gene end by 4 bases; junction bases not matched to a gene: 15. The CDR3 extends over 17 amino acids.

This clonotype has at least ten counts. The J gene is TRBJ2-7, the V gene TRBV7-9; perhaps TRBD1 as D (6 bases). The germline gives CDR1 SEHNR, CDR2 FQNEAQ (reference sequence). Trimming took off 5 bases at V and 3 bases at J, with 8 bases between the two ends. The CDR3 consists of 12 residues. The CDR3 nucleotides read TGTGCCAGCAGCCAGGACAGCTACGAGCAGTACTTC. Translated: CASSQDSYEQYF.

The chain uses TRBV3-2 and TRBJ1-1. TRBV3-2 is listed as a pseudogene. This CDR3 comprises 14 residues. CDR3 bases: TGTGCCAGCAGCCAAGTCCCTCTAGAGGGAATAGCTTTCTTT. Translation gives CASSQVPLEGIAFF.